These 6 T cell receptor beta chains were sequenced from one sample in a study of T cell changes during pregnancy in multiple sclerosis. Some clones are missing from TCRdb's copy, which holds only in-frame ones; the method was immunoSEQ multiplex PCR. This sample has approximately 100,000 clones, with about 89% found just once. The specimen comprised peripheral blood, sampled before pregnancy. Every receptor here comes from a female donor with multiple sclerosis, enrolled in a pregnancy study.

The V and J genes are TRBV14 and TRBJ2-7, with 8 bases matching TRBD2. The germline V gene has CDR1 SGHDN and CDR2 FVKESK. Unmatched junction bases numbered 7, after V lost 4 bases and J lost 2 bases. CDR3 length: 15 residues. The CDR3 sequence is CASSLTSGPAYEQYF. In nucleotides, the CDR3 is TGTGCCAGCAGCCTTACTAGCGGCCCCGCCTACGAGCAGTACTTC. The full variable domain, in which reference TRBV14 and TRBJ2-7 provide the parts outside the CDR3, is EAGVTQFPSHSVIEKGQTVTLRCDPISGHDNLYWYRRVMGKEIKFLLHFVKESKQDESGMPNNRFLAERTGGTYSTLKVQPAELEDSGVYFCASSLTSGPAYEQYFGPGTRLTVT.

This clone was seen only once. V usage is TRBV5-4 and J usage is TRBJ2-7; D perhaps matches TRBD2 (5 bases). From germline, CDR1 is SGHNT and CDR2 YYREEE (reference sequence). CDR3 length: 15 residues. V was pared by 0 bases and J by 0 bases, with 10 bases between. Written as DNA, the CDR3 is TGTGCCAGCAGCTTGGAGTGGAGCGGCTCCTACGAGCAGTACTTC. It is translated as CASSLEWSGSYEQYF. Variable domain in full (rest from reference TRBV5-4 and TRBJ2-7): ETGVTQSPTHLIKTRGQQVTLRCSSQSGHNTVSWYQQALGQGPQFIFQYYREEENGRGNFPPRFSGLQFPNYSSELNVNALELDDSALYLCASSLEWSGSYEQYFGPGTRLTVT.

V gene TRBV9 combines with J gene TRBJ1-2, with D hard to call. The ends were cut back, 1 base at V and 4 bases at J, with 11 bases in the middle. This CDR3 is built from 14 residues. From germline, CDR1 is SGDLS and CDR2 YYNGEE. CDR3 nucleotides: TGTGCCAGCAGCGTATTGGACGGAGGCTATGGCTACACCTTC. Translating gives CASSVLDGGYGYTF.

The V and J genes are TRBV2 and TRBJ1-4, with TRBD1 matching 7 bases. The CDR3 sequence is 17 residues long. Germline CDR1 is SNHLY and CDR2 is FYNNEI. The trim removed 5 bases at V and 3 bases at J, leaving 12 bases unmatched. The DNA for the CDR3 is TGTGCCAGCAGTTCTACGACAGGGAGGTTAGCTAATGAAAAACTGTTTTTT. Protein: CASSSTTGRLANEKLFF.

In regard to this clone: The germline gene is not matched at one end of the junction; a read error may be the cause. CDR3 bases: TGTGCTAGCAGCTCCGCCCCTATGTACGAGCAGTACTTC. As protein: CASSSAPMYEQYF. This chain uses TRBV7-7 with TRBJ2-7, with D unclear. The germline gives CDR1 SSHAT, CDR2 FNYEAQ (reference sequence). CDR3 length: 13 amino acids.

This chain uses TRBV14 with TRBJ2-7, with 8 bases fitting TRBD2. CDR1 and CDR2 (germline): SGHDN, FVKESK. CDR3 length equals 14 residues. The trim removed 4 bases at V and 4 bases at J, leaving 6 bases unmatched. CDR3 sequence reads: CASSLTGGPYEQYF. CDR3 DNA: TGTGCCAGCAGCCTGACGGGAGGGCCGTACGAGCAGTACTTC. Using reference TRBV14 and TRBJ2-7 for the parts outside the CDR3, the full variable domain is EAGVTQFPSHSVIEKGQTVTLRCDPISGHDNLYWYRRVMGKEIKFLLHFVKESKQDESGMPNNRFLAERTGGTYSTLKVQPAELEDSGVYFCASSLTGGPYEQYFGPGTRLTVT.